Sequencing of this T cell receptor (beta chain) was carried out in a study of shared T cell receptors in the human thymus. TCRdb keeps only in-frame clones here, not all; method: immunoSEQ multiplex PCR. The sample holds hundreds of thousands of clones; approximately 87% are singletons and the top ten take roughly 0.0089%. CDR1 and CDR2 from the germline V gene are ENHRY and SYGVKD. The CDR3 is 13 residues long. Trimming pared 7 bases from V and 0 bases from J, leaving 9 bases between. These same records also appear under a second study, on human thymus T cells. That investigation notes: The study used thymus tissue resected during corrective heart surgery.

This TCR was sampled from a boy less than two years old with a congenital heart defect. The sample consisted of thymocytes. This chain links TRBV10-3 with TRBJ1-1; D is unresolved. CDR3 nucleotides: TGTGCCATCAATCGGGATGTGAACACTGAAGCTTTCTTT. This translates into CAINRDVNTEAFF.